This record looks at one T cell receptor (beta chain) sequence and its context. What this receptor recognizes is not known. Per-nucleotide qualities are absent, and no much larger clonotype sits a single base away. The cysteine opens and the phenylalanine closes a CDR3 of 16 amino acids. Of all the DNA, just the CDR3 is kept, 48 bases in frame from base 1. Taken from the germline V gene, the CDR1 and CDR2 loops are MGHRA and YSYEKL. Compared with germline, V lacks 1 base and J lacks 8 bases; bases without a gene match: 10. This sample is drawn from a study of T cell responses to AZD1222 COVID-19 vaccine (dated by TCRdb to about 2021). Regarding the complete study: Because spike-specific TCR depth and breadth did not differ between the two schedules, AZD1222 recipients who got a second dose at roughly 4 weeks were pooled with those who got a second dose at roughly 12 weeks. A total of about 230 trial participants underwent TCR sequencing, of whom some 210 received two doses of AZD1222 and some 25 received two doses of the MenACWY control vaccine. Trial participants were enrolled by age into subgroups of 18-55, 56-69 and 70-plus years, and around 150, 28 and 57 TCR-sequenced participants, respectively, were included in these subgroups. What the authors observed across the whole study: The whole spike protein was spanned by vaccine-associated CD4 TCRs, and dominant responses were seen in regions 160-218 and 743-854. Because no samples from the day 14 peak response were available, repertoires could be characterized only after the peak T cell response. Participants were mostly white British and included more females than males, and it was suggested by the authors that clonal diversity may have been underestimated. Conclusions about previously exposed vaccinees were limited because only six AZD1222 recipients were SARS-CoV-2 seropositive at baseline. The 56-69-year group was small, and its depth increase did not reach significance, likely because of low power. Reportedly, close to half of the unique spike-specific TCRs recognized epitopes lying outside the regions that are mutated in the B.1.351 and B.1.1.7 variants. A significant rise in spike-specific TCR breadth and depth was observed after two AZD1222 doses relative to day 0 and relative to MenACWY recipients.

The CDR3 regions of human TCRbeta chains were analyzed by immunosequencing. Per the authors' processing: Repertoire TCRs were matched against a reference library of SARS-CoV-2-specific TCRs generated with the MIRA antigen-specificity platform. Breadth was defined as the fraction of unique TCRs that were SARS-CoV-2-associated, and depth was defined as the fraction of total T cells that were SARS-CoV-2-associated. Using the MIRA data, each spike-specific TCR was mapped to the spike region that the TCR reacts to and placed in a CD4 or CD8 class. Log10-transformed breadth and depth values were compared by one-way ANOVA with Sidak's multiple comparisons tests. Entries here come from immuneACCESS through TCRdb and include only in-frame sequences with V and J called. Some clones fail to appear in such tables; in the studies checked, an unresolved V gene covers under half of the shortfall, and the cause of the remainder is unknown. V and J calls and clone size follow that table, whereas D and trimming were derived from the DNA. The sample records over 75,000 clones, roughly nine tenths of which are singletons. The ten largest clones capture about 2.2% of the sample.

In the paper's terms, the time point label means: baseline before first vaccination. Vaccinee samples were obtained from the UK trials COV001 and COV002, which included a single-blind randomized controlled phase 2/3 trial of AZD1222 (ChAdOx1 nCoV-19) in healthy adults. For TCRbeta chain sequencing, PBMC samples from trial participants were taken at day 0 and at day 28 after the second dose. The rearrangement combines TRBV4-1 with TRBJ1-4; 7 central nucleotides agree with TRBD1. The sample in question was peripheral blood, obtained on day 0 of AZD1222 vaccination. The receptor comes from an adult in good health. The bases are TGCGCCAGCAGCCAAGGAAATAGCCAGGGGGGCGAAAAACTGTTTTTT. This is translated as CASSQGNSQGGEKLFF.